This TCR beta chain was observed in a study of T cells in Graves' hyperthyroidism and ophthalmopathy. The wider study: Peripheral blood was drawn at first diagnosis, prior to all treatment.

This clonotype showed up many times. A 10 ml volume of fresh peripheral blood provided the PBMCs. Amplification targeted TCR beta CDR3 regions from RNA transcripts. RT-PCR in the first round (using the HTBI primer set) targeted the TCR CDR3. TCRdb called the multiplex PCR reads again in MiXCR, with one record for every CDR3 protein. The table shows roughly 700,000 distinct CDR3 sequences, with approximately 14% occurring only once. In germline, CDR1 is KGHDR, CDR2 SFDVKD. V trimming: 2 bases; J trimming: 3 bases; junction bases outside the gene matches: 4. CDR3 length: 16 amino acids. This receptor was obtained from a woman between 18 and 29 years old with Graves' hyperthyroidism. The rearrangement links TRBV24-1 to TRBJ2-1; 9 nucleotides line up with TRBD1. Sequenced: blood. The CDR3 is CATSDWGQGIYNEQFF. CDR3 DNA: TGTGCCACCAGTGATTGGGGACAGGGAATCTACAATGAGCAGTTCTTC.